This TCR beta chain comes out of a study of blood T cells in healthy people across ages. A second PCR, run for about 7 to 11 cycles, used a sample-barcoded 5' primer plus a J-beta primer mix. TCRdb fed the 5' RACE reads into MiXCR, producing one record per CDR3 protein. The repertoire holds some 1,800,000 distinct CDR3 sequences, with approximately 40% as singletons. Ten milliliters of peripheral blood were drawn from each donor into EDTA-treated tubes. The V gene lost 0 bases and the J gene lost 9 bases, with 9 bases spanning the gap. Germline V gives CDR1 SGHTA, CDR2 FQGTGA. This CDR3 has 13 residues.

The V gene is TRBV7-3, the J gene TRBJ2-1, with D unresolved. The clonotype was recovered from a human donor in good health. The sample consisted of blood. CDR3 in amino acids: CASSLTGDGEQFF. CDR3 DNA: TGTGCCAGCAGCTTAACCGGAGATGGTGAGCAGTTCTTC.